Sequencing of this T cell receptor beta chain was carried out in a study of T cell responses to AZD1222 COVID-19 vaccine. General study points: Clonal diversity was possibly underestimated, and the donors were mostly white British, with more females.

The ends were cut back, 5 bases at V and 2 bases at J, with 13 bases in the middle. Looked up from germline, CDR1 is SNHLY and CDR2 is FYNNEI. The CDR3 length is 14 residues. Repertoires were generated with immunoSEQ multiplex PCR, while TCRdb's copy carries only in-frame clones and drops some. The table includes some 120,000 clones, 91% detected once. Concerning this clone: Its antigen is as yet unknown.

Sequenced material: peripheral blood, taken on day 0 of AZD1222 vaccination. The chain carries TRBV2 and TRBJ2-7, with D possibly being TRBD1 (5 bases). The receptor was isolated from an adult in good health. CDR3 DNA: TGTGCCAGCAGTACGAAGGGGAACACCTACGAGCAGTACTTC. It is translated as CASSTKGNTYEQYF.